Presented here are 13 T cell receptor beta chains from one specimen sequenced in a study of T cell responses to AZD1222 COVID-19 vaccine. Here immunoSEQ multiplex PCR was the method, and the copy in TCRdb shows in-frame clones only, minus some. The sample includes about 150,000 clones, less than 95% of them seen just once. This specimen consisted of peripheral blood, obtained on day 0 of AZD1222 vaccination. The source of these receptors is an adult in good health.

The rearrangement joins TRBV29-1 to TRBJ1-2, with D possibly being TRBD1 (5 bases). The ends were cut back, 4 bases at V and 3 bases at J, with 15 bases in the middle. CDR3 length equals 14 residues. Germline V gene sequence: CDR1 SQVTM, CDR2 ANQGSEA. The CDR3 nucleotides are TGCAGCGTTGGCCCGGGGGAGGAGGACTATGGCTACACCTTC. Protein: CSVGPGEEDYGYTF.

V gene TRBV2 combines with J gene TRBJ2-7; 12 positions agree with TRBD2. With 6 bases clipped from V and 4 bases from J, the junction kept 4 bases outside the gene matches. The CDR3 loop spans 14 amino acids. The germline CDR1 and CDR2 sequences are SNHLY and FYNNEI. CDR3 residues: CASRASGGAYEQYV. DNA of the CDR3: TGTGCCAGCAGGGCTAGCGGGGGGGCTTACGAGCAGTACGTC.

Note on this clone: In the same sample, other DNA sequences code for this CDR3. The V and J genes are TRBV19 and TRBJ1-1; TRBD1 might be the D (6 bases). CDR3 length: 14 amino acids. Looked up from germline, CDR1 is LNHDA and CDR2 is SQIVND (reference sequence). Trimming pared 5 bases from V and 0 bases from J, leaving 10 bases between. The CDR3: CASSSQGLNTEAFF. The CDR3, as DNA: TGTGCCAGTAGTTCGCAGGGGCTGAACACTGAAGCTTTCTTT.

The chain combines TRBV12-3 or TRBV12-4 with TRBJ1-2; the D is unclear. The CDR3 contains 13 residues. The V and J ends lost 8 bases and 3 bases respectively, with 13 bases between them. CDR3: CASPRRHHYGYTF. In DNA, the CDR3 is TGTGCCAGCCCCCGGCGACACCACTATGGCTACACCTTC.

The chain has TRBV27 and TRBJ2-2, with TRBD2 matching 7 bases. Germline V gene lookup returns CDR1 MNHEY and CDR2 SMNVEV (reference sequence). The ends lost 2 bases at V and 7 bases at J; junction bases unmatched: 7. The CDR3 is 15 residues long. The CDR3 DNA reads TGTGCCAGCAGTTTAACCAGCGGGAAGGTCGGGGAGCTGTTTTTT. It translates to CASSLTSGKVGELFF.

The chain combines TRBV3-1 (or the pseudogene TRBV3-2) with TRBJ2-5; no clear D. The CDR3 is 14 amino acids. V was trimmed by 1 base and J by 0 bases, leaving 6 bases between them. Germline V lookup: CDR1 LGHDT, CDR2 YNNKEL (reference sequence). The CDR3 nucleotides are TGTGCCAGCAGCCAAGTTAGCTACCAAGAGACCCAGTACTTC. This gives the protein CASSQVSYQETQYF.

The chain couples TRBV5-1 to TRBJ1-1; D may be TRBD1 (6 bases). The CDR3 length is 14 residues. Germline CDR1 is SGHRS and CDR2 is YFSETQ. Deletions cut 0 bases from V and 2 bases from J, with 8 bases between. CDR3 in amino acids: CASSLGTVNTEAFF. The CDR3 region has the DNA TGCGCCAGCAGCTTGGGGACAGTCAACACTGAAGCTTTCTTT.

J is TRBJ1-2 and V is TRBV13, with D tentatively TRBD1 (5 bases). There are 13 residues in the CDR3. CDR1 and CDR2 (germline): PRHDT, FYEKMQ (reference sequence). V lost 3 bases and J 5 bases, leaving 10 bases between the germline ends. This CDR3 is CASSLGGLYGYTF. The CDR3 DNA follows: TGTGCCAGCAGCTTGGGGGGTCTTTATGGCTACACCTTC.

V is TRBV27 and J is TRBJ2-1, with no clear D. V was shortened by 2 bases and J by 8 bases, with 16 bases between the two germline ends. Per the germline V gene, CDR1 is MNHEY and CDR2 is SMNVEV (reference sequence). The CDR3 length is 15 residues. The CDR3 sequence is CASSLNGLQRDEQFF. CDR3 bases: TGTGCCAGCAGTTTAAACGGCCTCCAACGGGATGAGCAGTTCTTC.

This chain joins TRBV5-1 and TRBJ1-1; D gene unclear. The CDR3 has 13 residues. Trimming pared 1 base from V and 1 base from J, leaving 5 bases between. Germline lookup yields CDR1 SGHRS and CDR2 YFSETQ. This CDR3 is CASSLLRNTEAFF. Written as DNA, the CDR3 is TGCGCCAGCAGCTTGCTAAGGAACACTGAAGCTTTCTTT. The whole variable domain, filled in from reference TRBV5-1 and TRBJ1-1, reads KAGVTQTPRYLIKTRGQQVTLSCSPISGHRSVSWYQQTPGQGLQFLFEYFSETQRNKGNFPGRFSGRQFSNSRSEMNVSTLELGDSALYLCASSLLRNTEAFFGQGTRLTVV.

The chain is built from TRBV5-6 and TRBJ1-3; weak D call: TRBD1 (6 bases). Deletions cut 1 base from V and 2 bases from J, with 13 bases between. This CDR3 comprises 16 residues. Germline CDR1 SGHDT, CDR2 YYEEEE. The CDR3, as DNA: TGTGCCAGCAGCTTGACAGGGAAGGGCCCTGGAAACACCATATATTTT. Protein product: CASSLTGKGPGNTIYF.

In its sample, this clone was seen once. The CDR3 nucleotides read TGTGCCAGCAGACGAGGGACTAGCGGATACAATGAGCAGTTCTTC. Its protein is CASRRGTSGYNEQFF. V usage is TRBV6-5 and J usage is TRBJ2-1, with 11 bases identical to TRBD2. Germline CDR1 and CDR2: MNHEY and SVGAGI. The ends lost 6 bases at V and 4 bases at J; junction bases unmatched: 5. This CDR3 has 15 residues.

This chain joins TRBV7-9 and TRBJ1-1, with D possibly TRBD1 on 5 matching bases. From germline, CDR1 is SEHNR and CDR2 FQNEAQ (reference sequence). CDR3 length: 14 amino acids. V lost 0 bases and J 4 bases, leaving 9 bases between the germline ends. The DNA of the CDR3 is TGTGCCAGCAGCTTAGCAGTGAGGGGCACTGAAGCTTTCTTT. Its protein product is CASSLAVRGTEAFF.